The 9 T cell receptor beta chains reported below all come from one sample, sequenced in a study of blood T cells in healthy people across ages. The use of a sample-barcoded 5' primer and a J-beta primer mix characterized a second PCR of about 6 to 11 cycles. TCRdb called the 5' RACE reads again in MiXCR, with one record for every CDR3 protein. The sample lists some 900,000 distinct CDR3 sequences; around 48% were seen once. The sample consisted of blood. These receptors were obtained from a man aged 25-45 years in good health.

The chain couples TRBV21-1 to TRBJ2-3; the table's D call, TRBD1, was not checked against the DNA. TRBV21-1 is assigned pseudogene status. The CDR3 has 21 amino acids. The CDR3 protein is CASTPLQPGPPPAARTDTQYF. CDR3 bases: TGTGCCAGCACCCCTTTGCAGCCGGGTCCCCCCCCAGCGGCGAGGACAGATACGCAGTATTTT.

This clonotype was found a few times. The CDR3 DNA reads as TGCAGCGTTGGGCCGGGACCCTCGGACCAGCCCCAGCATTTT. Translating it yields CSVGPGPSDQPQHF. This chain uses TRBV29-1 with TRBJ1-5, with D perhaps TRBD1 (5 bases). The CDR3 consists of 14 residues. Germline values: CDR1 SQVTM, CDR2 ANQGSEA. Trimming shortened V by 4 bases and J by 7 bases, and 17 bases separated the two germline ends.

In its sample, this clonotype was seen a few times. This sequence joins TRBV13 and TRBJ2-1; either TRBD1 or TRBD2 may supply D (5 bases each). Germline-derived CDR1 and CDR2 are PRHDT and FYEKMQ (reference sequence). The germline V and J ends were trimmed by 5 bases and 5 bases, with 13 bases remaining between them. The CDR3 sequence is 14 residues long. The CDR3 sequence: CASSGGEPDNEQFF. The CDR3, as DNA: TGTGCCAGCAGCGGGGGAGAGCCCGACAATGAGCAGTTCTTC.

This clonotype was counted a few times. The chain has TRBV24-1 and TRBJ2-1, with D tentatively TRBD2 (6 bases). The CDR3 is 14 amino acids. Trimming took off 4 bases at V and 1 base at J, with 7 bases between the two ends. The germline V gene encodes CDR1 KGHDR and CDR2 SFDVKD. The CDR3 sequence is CATSERESYNEQFF. In nucleotides, the CDR3 is TGTGCCACCAGTGAGCGGGAATCCTACAATGAGCAGTTCTTC.

The V gene is TRBV27, the J gene TRBJ2-7, with a tentative D call TRBD1 (5 bases). Per the germline V gene, CDR1 is MNHEY and CDR2 is SMNVEV (reference sequence). Trimming took 6 bases from V and 6 from J, leaving 24 bases between them. The CDR3 length is 16 residues. CDR3 DNA: TGTGCCAGCAGCCCCGTAACAGGATTCCAATCCACCGAGCAGTACTTC. Translated: CASSPVTGFQSTEQYF.

The chain employs TRBV7-2 and TRBJ2-3, with 9 bases identical to TRBD2. The CDR3 sequence is 16 residues long. Germline values: CDR1 SGHTA, CDR2 FQGNSA. V shed 2 bases, J shed 5 bases, and the junction held 8 bases outside the gene matches. The chain's CDR3 is CASSLKGGGALDTQYF. The CDR3 DNA is TGTGCCAGCAGCTTAAAGGGCGGGGGGGCCTTAGATACGCAGTATTTT.

To note about this clonotype: This could be a read error, since a much larger clone is one nucleotide away. V is TRBV9 and J is TRBJ2-1; D gene uncertain. The CDR3 totals 13 residues. V was pared by 1 base and J by 8 bases, with 10 bases between. The germline V gene encodes CDR1 SGDLS and CDR2 YYNGEE. Written as DNA, the CDR3 is TGTGCCAGCAGCGTACTTCGCGGCGATGAGCAGTTCTTC. Amino acid sequence: CASSVLRGDEQFF.

The chain uses TRBV7-2 and TRBJ2-2; 7 nucleotides align to TRBD2. Germline V gene sequence: CDR1 SGHTA, CDR2 FQGNSA. This CDR3 has 15 amino acids. V shed 5 bases, J shed 3 bases, and the junction held 6 bases outside the gene matches. In DNA form, the CDR3 reads TGTGCCAGCAGCCCTTGGGGGGGGTACACCGGGGAGCTGTTTTTT. This sequence encodes CASSPWGGYTGELFF.

V usage is TRBV7-9 and J usage is TRBJ2-5; D possibly corresponds to TRBD1 (5 bases). Trimming removed 1 base at V and 2 bases at J, with 14 bases between. The CDR3 is made up of 16 amino acids. The germline V gene encodes CDR1 SEHNR and CDR2 FQNEAQ (reference sequence). The CDR3 sequence is CASSLVGLHNQETQYF. The CDR3 DNA reads TGTGCCAGCAGCTTAGTGGGGCTGCACAATCAAGAGACCCAGTACTTC.